This T cell receptor beta chain was obtained from a study of blood T cell repertoires in COVID-19. Sequenced by immunoSEQ multiplex PCR; TCRdb stores in-frame clones only, minus some. This sample carries some 110,000 clones, 80% to 85% of them seen once, and the ten largest clones take approximately 0.77%. J lost 2 bases, V lost 1 base, and 5 bases had no gene match. This CDR3 has 16 amino acids. In germline, CDR1 is SGHTA, CDR2 FQGNSA. The chain employs TRBV7-2 and TRBJ2-3; 8 nucleotides match TRBD2. This clonotype was sampled from an older woman with acute or convalescent COVID-19. Sequenced sample: peripheral blood. CDR3 coding DNA: TGTGCCAGCAGCTTAGGAGTAGCGGGGTTCACAGATACGCAGTATTTT. It codes for CASSLGVAGFTDTQYF.